The source of this T cell receptor beta chain is a study of blood T cells in healthy people across ages. Study-wide results and limits: It was not known whether donors were CMV positive (a possible confounder of expanded clonotype changes).

From germline, CDR1 is MNHEY and CDR2 SVGAGI. V shed 6 bases and J shed 5 bases, with 16 bases lying between them. The CDR3 runs 15 residues. Regarding this clonotype: The antigen is undetermined.

A second PCR of about 7 to 12 cycles used a sample-barcoded 5' primer and a J-beta primer mix. TCRdb passed the 5' RACE reads through MiXCR, listing each CDR3 protein once. Of roughly 800,000 distinct CDR3 sequences in the sample, roughly 25% were seen once. This same sample was also part of a study on T cells of mothers and their children. That investigation notes: Over 9.5 million reads per mother and roughly 3 million per child were obtained.

The chain couples TRBV6-5 to TRBJ1-4, with D possibly being TRBD1 (5 bases). The TCR was taken from a boy between 10 and 17 years old in good health. The material sequenced was blood. CDR3 sequence reads: CASSLGGFGNEKLFF. The DNA for the CDR3 is TGTGCCAGCAGCCTTGGGGGGTTCGGGAATGAAAAACTGTTTTTT.